Listed below are T cell receptor beta chains from one sample, sequenced in a study of T cell changes during pregnancy in multiple sclerosis. Clones were read by immunoSEQ multiplex PCR, and TCRdb kept only the in-frame ones, dropping some. Among around 59,000 clones listed, 80% to 95% were seen once. Sequencing used peripheral blood, obtained in the third trimester of pregnancy. The receptors here all came from a female donor in good health, enrolled as a control in a pregnancy study. CDR3s include the opening cysteine and the closing phenylalanine or tryptophan. A D gene is named only where the DNA matches it firmly. Some rows have no size entry. The others give once, few or many, or a class for an expanded clone.

clone size	V gene	J gene	D gene	CDR3 DNA	CDR3 protein
-	TRBV14	TRBJ2-1	-	TGTGCCAGCAGCCAAGTAGGGAGCCCCTCTCGCTACAATGAGCAGTTCTTC	CASSQVGSPSRYNEQFF
-	TRBV5-6	TRBJ2-3	TRBD1	TGTGCCAGCAGTTTGCCCGGACAGGGCTCCACAGATACGCAGTATTTT	CASSLPGQGSTDTQYF
-	TRBV6-1	TRBJ1-4	TRBD1	TGTGCCAGCAGTGTTTCCGGGACAGGGCCTGAAAAACTGTTTTTT	CASSVSGTGPEKLFF
-	TRBV6-4	TRBJ2-7	TRBD1	TGTGCCAGCAGTGCCGGACAGGGATCTAACGAGCAGTACTTC	CASSAGQGSNEQYF
-	TRBV15	TRBJ1-2	-	TGTGCCACCAGCAGAGAACTCGTAAAACGTTATCTAGCTAACTATGGCTACACCTTC	CATSRELVKRYLANYGYTF
-	TRBV9	TRBJ2-3	-	TGTGCCAGCAGCGTAGGGGGGGAGAGCACAGATACGCAGTATTTT	CASSVGGESTDTQYF
-	TRBV25-1	TRBJ2-2	TRBD1	TGTGCCAGCAGTTCGGGACAGGCTGCGAACACCGGGGAGCTGTTTTTT	CASSSGQAANTGELFF
-	TRBV7-9	TRBJ1-3	TRBD1	TGTGCCAGCAGCTTCGAGGGACAGCGAGGAAACACCATATATTTT	CASSFEGQRGNTIYF
-	TRBV4-2	TRBJ1-4	-	TGTGCCAGCAGCCTCCATACGAGCGCGGGGGGCGCAACTAATGAAAAACTGTTTTTT	CASSLHTSAGGATNEKLFF
-	TRBV5-6	TRBJ2-1	-	TGTGCCAGCAGCTTAGGGGCCAGGGGCTCCTACAATGAGCAGTTCTTC	CASSLGARGSYNEQFF
-	TRBV30	TRBJ1-2	TRBD1	TGTGCCTGGAGTGTACGATCCGGGACAGGGCTAAGAGGGGATGGCTACACCTTC	CAWSVRSGTGLRGDGYTF
-	TRBV10-3	TRBJ2-1	-	TGTGCCATCAGTGAGTCTTGGAGGGATAGGTACAATGAGCAGTTCTTC	CAISESWRDRYNEQFF
-	TRBV18	TRBJ2-7	-	TGTGCCAGCTCACCGACAGACCCCCTTTTGGAGCAGTACTTC	CASSPTDPLLEQYF
-	TRBV28	TRBJ1-1	-	TGTGCCAGCAGTTTTGGCCAACGAGAGGACACTGAAGCTTTCTTT	CASSFGQREDTEAFF
-	TRBV28	TRBJ2-1	-	TGTGCCAGCAGTTTCGAGGCTCGCTACAATGAGCAGTTCTTC	CASSFEARYNEQFF
-	TRBV18	TRBJ2-5	-	TGTGCCAGCTCACCTAGTTTGGGCCTCCAAGAGACCCAGTACTTC	CASSPSLGLQETQYF
-	TRBV5-1	TRBJ2-7	-	TGCGCCAGCAGCTTGGAGGCTTCGGGGGTTGACGAGCAGTACTTC	CASSLEASGVDEQYF
-	TRBV6-4	TRBJ1-1	-	TGTGCCAGCAGGCGGACAGTTTTGGGCACTGAAGCTTTCTTT	CASRRTVLGTEAFF
-	TRBV7-9	TRBJ1-3	-	TGTGCCAGCAGCTTAGCTCCAAGCCCAAACTCTGGAAACACCATATATTTT	CASSLAPSPNSGNTIYF
-	TRBV18	TRBJ2-5	-	TGTGCCAGCTCACCACCTGGCAGGGGCAAAGAGACCCAGTACTTC	CASSPPGRGKETQYF
-	TRBV6-4	TRBJ2-3	TRBD2	TGTGCCAGCAGTGAAGGTAGCGGGAGCACAGATACGCAGTATTTT	CASSEGSGSTDTQYF
-	TRBV2	TRBJ1-5	TRBD1	TGTGCCACTCGACAGGGGCTCAGCAATCAGCCCCAGCATTTT	CATRQGLSNQPQHF
-	TRBV18	TRBJ1-1	TRBD1	TGTGCCAGCTCTTCCGGGACAGAAGTATTGAACACTGAAGCTTTCTTT	CASSSGTEVLNTEAFF
-	TRBV14	TRBJ2-1	-	TGTGCCAGCAGCCAAGAGGGAGCGGTGAACAATGAGCAGTTCTTC	CASSQEGAVNNEQFF
-	TRBV7-2	TRBJ1-4	-	TGTGCCAGCAGCTTGGGGCGGGGGGCTAATGAAAAACTGTTTTTT	CASSLGRGANEKLFF
-	TRBV27	TRBJ2-7	TRBD2	TGTGCCAGCAGTTCTCCGGGACTAGCGGGAGGAGAGCAGTACTTC	CASSSPGLAGGEQYF
-	TRBV27	TRBJ2-7	TRBD1	TGTGCCAGCAAGGACAGGGACTACGAGCAGTACTTC	CASKDRDYEQYF
once	TRBV4-3	TRBJ2-1	TRBD1	TGCGCCAGCAGCCAAGATCTACCAGGGGGCTACAATGAGCAGTTCTTC	CASSQDLPGGYNEQFF
-	TRBV5-6	TRBJ1-2	TRBD1	TGTGCCAGCAGCTTGGGACAGGGGCACTATGGCTACACCTTC	CASSLGQGHYGYTF
-	TRBV14	TRBJ2-2	-	TGTGCCAGCAGCCAAGTCCTCAACACCGGGGAGCTGTTTTTT	CASSQVLNTGELFF
-	TRBV28	TRBJ2-3	TRBD2	TGTGCCAGCAGGTTTGGGCTAGCGGGGTCCACAGATACGCAGTATTTT	CASRFGLAGSTDTQYF
-	TRBV7-2	TRBJ1-1	-	TGTGCCAGCAGTGGTCAGGGGAACACTGAAGCTTTCTTT	CASSGQGNTEAFF
-	TRBV7-2	TRBJ1-5	-	TGTGCCAGCAGCTTAGGAGCAGGGCCGAATCAGCCCCAGCATTTT	CASSLGAGPNQPQHF
few	TRBV25-1	TRBJ1-5	TRBD1	TGTGCCAGCAGTGAACGACAGGGGAATCAGCCCCAGCATTTT	CASSERQGNQPQHF
-	TRBV29-1	TRBJ2-7	TRBD1	TGCAGCGTTGAGACGATGAGGGGGCGGAACGAGCAGTACTTC	CSVETMRGRNEQYF
once	TRBV2	TRBJ2-7	-	TGTGCCAGCAGTCTTGCGGGAACCTCCTACGAGCAGTACTTC	CASSLAGTSYEQYF
-	TRBV5-1	TRBJ2-7	TRBD1	TGCGCCAGCAGTCACGGACAGGGGACATACGAGCAGTACTTC	CASSHGQGTYEQYF
-	TRBV6-5	TRBJ2-3	TRBD2	TGTGCCAGCAGTTACGGGGGACTAGCCGCAGATACGCAGTATTTT	CASSYGGLAADTQYF
-	TRBV19	TRBJ1-2	-	TGTGCCAGTACCGTCTTTGGGCAGGGTGAGAATGGCTACACCTTC	CASTVFGQGENGYTF
-	TRBV11-2	TRBJ2-7	TRBD2	TGTGCCAGCAGCTTGGGACTAGCGGCGAGCTCCTACGAGCAGTACTTC	CASSLGLAASSYEQYF
-	TRBV7-9	TRBJ2-1	-	TGTGCCAGCAGCTTAGAAGAGAGGCAGTTCTTC	CASSLEERQFF
once	TRBV6-1	TRBJ2-3	TRBD2	TGTGCCAGCACCCGGGACTATATCACAGATACGCAGTATTTT	CASTRDYITDTQYF